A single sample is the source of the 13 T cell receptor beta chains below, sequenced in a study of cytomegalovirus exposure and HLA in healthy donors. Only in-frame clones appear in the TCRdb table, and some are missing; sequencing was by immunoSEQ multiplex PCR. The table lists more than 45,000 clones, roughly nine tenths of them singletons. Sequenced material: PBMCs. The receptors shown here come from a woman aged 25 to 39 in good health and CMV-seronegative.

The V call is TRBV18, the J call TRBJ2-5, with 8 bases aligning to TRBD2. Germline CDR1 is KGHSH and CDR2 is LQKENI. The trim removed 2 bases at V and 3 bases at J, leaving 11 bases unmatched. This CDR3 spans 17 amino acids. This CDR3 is CASSPNVPTGGEETQYF. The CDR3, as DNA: TGTGCCAGCTCACCAAATGTGCCTACCGGGGGGGAAGAGACCCAGTACTTC.

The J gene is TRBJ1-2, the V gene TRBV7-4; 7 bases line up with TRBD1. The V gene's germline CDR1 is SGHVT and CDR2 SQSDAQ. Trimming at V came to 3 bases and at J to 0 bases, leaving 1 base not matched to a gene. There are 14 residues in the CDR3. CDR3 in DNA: TGTGCCAGCAGCTTCGGGACAGCTAACTATGGCTACACCTTC. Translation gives CASSFGTANYGYTF. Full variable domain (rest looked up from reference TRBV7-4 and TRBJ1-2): GAGVSQSPRYKVAKRGRDVALRCDSISGHVTLYWYRQTLGQGSEVLTYSQSDAQRDKSGRPSGRFSAERPERSVSTLKIQRTEQGDSAVYLCASSFGTANYGYTFGSGTRLTVV.

CDR3 sequence reads: CASSQIKRFSGGLETQYF. In nucleotides, the CDR3 is TGTGCCAGCAGCCAGATAAAGAGATTTTCCGGCGGGTTAGAGACCCAGTACTTC. V usage is TRBV7-8 and J usage is TRBJ2-5; D is perhaps TRBD2 (5 bases). Germline V CDR1 and CDR2: SGHVS, FQNEAQ. There are 18 residues in the CDR3. V dropped 5 bases and J dropped 4 bases, with 26 bases sitting between them. Supplemented by reference TRBV7-8 and TRBJ2-5, the full variable domain reads GAGVSQSPRYKVAKRGQDVALRCDPISGHVSLFWYQQALGQGPEFLTYFQNEAQLDKSGLPSDRFFAERPEGSVSTLKIQRTQQEDSAVYLCASSQIKRFSGGLETQYFGPGTRLLVL.

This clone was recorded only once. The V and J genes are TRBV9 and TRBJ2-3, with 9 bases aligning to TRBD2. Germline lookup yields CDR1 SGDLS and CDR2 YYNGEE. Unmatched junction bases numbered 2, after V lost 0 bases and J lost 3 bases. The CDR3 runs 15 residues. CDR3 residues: CASSVGGRATDTQYF. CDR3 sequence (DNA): TGTGCCAGCAGCGTAGGCGGGAGGGCAACAGATACGCAGTATTTT.

CDR3 sequence reads: CASSPGGRAEKLFF. The CDR3 nucleotides are TGTGCCAGCTCACCAGGGGGCCGAGCTGAAAAACTGTTTTTT. The chain combines TRBV18 with TRBJ1-4, with a weak D call TRBD1 (6 bases). V was pared by 2 bases and J by 7 bases, with 11 bases between. The CDR3 is 14 residues long. The germline V gene has CDR1 KGHSH and CDR2 LQKENI.

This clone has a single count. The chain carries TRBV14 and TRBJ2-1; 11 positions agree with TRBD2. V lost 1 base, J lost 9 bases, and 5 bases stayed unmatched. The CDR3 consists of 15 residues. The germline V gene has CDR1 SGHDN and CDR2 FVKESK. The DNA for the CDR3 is TGTGCCAGCAGCCAAGTGCTAGCGGGAGGATTTGAGCAGTTCTTC. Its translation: CASSQVLAGGFEQFF.

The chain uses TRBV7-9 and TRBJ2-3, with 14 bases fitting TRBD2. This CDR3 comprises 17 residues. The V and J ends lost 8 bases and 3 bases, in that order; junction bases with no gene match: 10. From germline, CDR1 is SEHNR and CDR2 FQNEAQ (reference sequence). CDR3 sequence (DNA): TGTGCCAGCGGCCCCGGGACTAGCGGGAGTTGGACAGATACGCAGTATTTT. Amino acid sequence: CASGPGTSGSWTDTQYF.

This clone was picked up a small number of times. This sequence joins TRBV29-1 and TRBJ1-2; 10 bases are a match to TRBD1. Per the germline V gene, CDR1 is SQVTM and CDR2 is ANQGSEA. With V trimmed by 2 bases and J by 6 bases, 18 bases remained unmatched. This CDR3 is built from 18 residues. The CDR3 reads CSVESGQGESQRENGYTF. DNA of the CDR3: TGCAGCGTTGAAAGCGGACAGGGGGAATCCCAACGGGAGAATGGCTACACCTTC.

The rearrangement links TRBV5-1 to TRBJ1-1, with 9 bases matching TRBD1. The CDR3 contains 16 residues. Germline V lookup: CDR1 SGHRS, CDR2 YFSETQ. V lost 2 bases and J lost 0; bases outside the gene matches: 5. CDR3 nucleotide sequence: TGCGCCAGCAGCTTAGGGACAGGGACCATGAACACTGAAGCTTTCTTT. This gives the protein CASSLGTGTMNTEAFF.

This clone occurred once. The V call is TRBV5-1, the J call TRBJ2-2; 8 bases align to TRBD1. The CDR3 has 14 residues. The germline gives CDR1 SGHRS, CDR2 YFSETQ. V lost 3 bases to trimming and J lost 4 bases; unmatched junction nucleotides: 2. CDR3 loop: CASSWTGITGELFF. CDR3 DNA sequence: TGCGCCAGCAGCTGGACAGGGATCACCGGGGAGCTGTTTTTT. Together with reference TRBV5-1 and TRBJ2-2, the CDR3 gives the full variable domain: KAGVTQTPRYLIKTRGQQVTLSCSPISGHRSVSWYQQTPGQGLQFLFEYFSETQRNKGNFPGRFSGRQFSNSRSEMNVSTLELGDSALYLCASSWTGITGELFFGEGSRLTVL.

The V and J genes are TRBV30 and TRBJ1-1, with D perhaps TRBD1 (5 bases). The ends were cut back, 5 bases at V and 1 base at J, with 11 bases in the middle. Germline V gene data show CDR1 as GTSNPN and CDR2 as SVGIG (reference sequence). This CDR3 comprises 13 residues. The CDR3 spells CAWGQSPNTEAFF. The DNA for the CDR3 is TGTGCCTGGGGACAATCCCCGAACACTGAAGCTTTCTTT.

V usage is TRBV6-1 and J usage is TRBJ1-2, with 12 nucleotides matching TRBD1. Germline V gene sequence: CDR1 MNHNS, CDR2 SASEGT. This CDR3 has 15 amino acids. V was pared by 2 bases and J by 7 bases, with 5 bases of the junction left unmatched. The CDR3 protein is CASSELGTGGGGYTF. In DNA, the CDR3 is TGTGCCAGCAGTGAACTTGGGACAGGGGGCGGTGGCTACACCTTC.

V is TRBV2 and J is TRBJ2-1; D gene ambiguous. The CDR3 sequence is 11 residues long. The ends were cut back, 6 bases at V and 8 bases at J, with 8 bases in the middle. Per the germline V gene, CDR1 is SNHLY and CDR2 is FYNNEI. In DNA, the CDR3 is TGTGCCAGCAGAATTGGCTATGAGCAGTTCTTC. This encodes CASRIGYEQFF.